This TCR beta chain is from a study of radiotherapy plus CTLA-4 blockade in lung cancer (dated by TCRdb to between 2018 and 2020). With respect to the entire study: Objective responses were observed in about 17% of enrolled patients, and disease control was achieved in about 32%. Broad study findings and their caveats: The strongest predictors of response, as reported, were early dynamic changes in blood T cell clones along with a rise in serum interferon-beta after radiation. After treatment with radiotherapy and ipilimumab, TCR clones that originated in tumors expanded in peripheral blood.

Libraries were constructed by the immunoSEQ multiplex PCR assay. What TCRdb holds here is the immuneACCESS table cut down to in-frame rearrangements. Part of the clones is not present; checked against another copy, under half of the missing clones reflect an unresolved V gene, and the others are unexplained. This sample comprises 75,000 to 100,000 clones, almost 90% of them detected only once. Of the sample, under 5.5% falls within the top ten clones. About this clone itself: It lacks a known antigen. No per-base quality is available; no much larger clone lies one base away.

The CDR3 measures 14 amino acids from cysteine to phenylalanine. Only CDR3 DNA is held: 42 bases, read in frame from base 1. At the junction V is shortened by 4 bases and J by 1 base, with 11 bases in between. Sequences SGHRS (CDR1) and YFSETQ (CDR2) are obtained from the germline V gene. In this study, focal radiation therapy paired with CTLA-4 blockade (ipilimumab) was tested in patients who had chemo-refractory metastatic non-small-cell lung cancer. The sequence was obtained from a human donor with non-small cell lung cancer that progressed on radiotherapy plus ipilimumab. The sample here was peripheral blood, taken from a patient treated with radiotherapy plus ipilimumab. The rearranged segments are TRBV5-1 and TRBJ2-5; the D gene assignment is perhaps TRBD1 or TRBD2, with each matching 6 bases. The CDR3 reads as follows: CASSPEGGQETQYF. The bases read TGCGCCAGCAGCCCAGAGGGGGGCCAAGAGACCCAGTACTTC.